This T cell receptor beta chain came from a study of cytomegalovirus exposure and HLA in healthy donors. Regarding the study as a whole: In all likelihood, a cluster of highly shared sequence variants was a sequencing artifact.

60 Vbeta and 13 Jbeta primers were used in PCR. The repertoire was sequenced with immunoSEQ multiplex PCR; TCRdb's copy has only in-frame clones and lacks some. The sample lists about 93,000 clones; about 81% were seen once. CDR3 length: 16 amino acids. Germline-derived CDR1 and CDR2 are SGHVS and FNYEAQ. With V trimmed by 4 bases and J by 3 bases, 8 bases remained unmatched. In the case of this clone: Its antigen remains unknown.

The sample consisted of PBMCs. The rearrangement uses TRBV7-6 and TRBJ2-7; the match to TRBD2 covers 11 bases. The TCR sequence derives from a woman aged 40 to 50 in good health and CMV-seronegative. The CDR3 reads CASSSLSGRGFYEQYF. The CDR3 DNA reads TGTGCCAGCAGCTCCCTTAGCGGGAGGGGTTTCTACGAGCAGTACTTC.